This is a list of T cell receptor beta chains from one sample in a study of cytomegalovirus exposure and HLA in healthy donors. Clones were read by immunoSEQ multiplex PCR, and TCRdb kept only the in-frame ones, dropping some. The table records about 190,000 clones, approximately 88% of them present only once. The sample comprised PBMCs. Every receptor here comes from a boy aged 10-17 years in good health and CMV-seronegative. Each CDR3 is given with its conserved first and last residue. A D gene is named only where the DNA matches it firmly. Size is stated for part of the rows, as once, few or many counts, or as a class when the clone is expanded.

d_gene	abundance	j_gene	v_gene	CDR3aa	CDR3nt
-	-	TRBJ2-7	TRBV4-1	CASSQDRNSYYEQYF	TGCGCCAGCAGCCAAGATAGGAACAGCTACTACGAGCAGTACTTC
TRBD1	-	TRBJ1-1	TRBV7-3	CASSLGQVSRNTEAFF	TGTGCCAGCAGCCTCGGACAGGTCTCCCGGAACACTGAAGCTTTCTTT
TRBD1	-	TRBJ1-1	TRBV6-4	CASSATGVTEAFF	TGTGCCAGCAGTGCCACAGGGGTGACTGAAGCCTTCTTT
TRBD2	-	TRBJ2-1	TRBV4-1	CASSQDRLAVSYNEQFF	TGCGCCAGCAGCCAAGATAGACTAGCGGTTTCTTACAATGAGCAGTTCTTC
-	-	TRBJ2-5	TRBV10-2	CASRVGWGGAGQETQYF	TGCGCCAGCAGGGTGGGGTGGGGCGGTGCGGGGCAAGAGACCCAGTACTTC
-	-	TRBJ2-7	TRBV5-1	CASSLGTRQVSYEQYF	TGCGCCAGCAGCTTGGGGACTCGTCAGGTCTCCTACGAGCAGTACTTC
TRBD2	-	TRBJ2-3	TRBV9	CASSPRWGGSADTQYF	TGTGCCAGCAGCCCCCGCTGGGGGGGGAGCGCAGATACGCAGTATTTT
-	-	TRBJ1-2	TRBV6-6	CASSPEAGYYGYTF	TGTGCCAGCAGCCCAGAAGCGGGGTACTATGGCTACACCTTC
-	few	TRBJ2-3	TRBV4-3	CASSQTTGGTDTQYF	TGCGCCAGCAGCCAAACCACGGGGGGCACAGATACGCAGTATTTT
TRBD1	once	TRBJ2-7	TRBV6-5	CASRMDRETYEQYF	TGTGCCAGCAGGATGGACAGGGAAACCTACGAGCAGTACTTC
-	-	TRBJ2-6	TRBV10-3	CAILALMDSLSGANVLTF	TGTGCCATCCTAGCCCTAATGGACAGCCTTTCTGGGGCCAACGTCCTGACTTTC
TRBD2	-	TRBJ2-5	TRBV2	CANGLAEETQYF	TGTGCCAATGGACTAGCGGAAGAGACCCAGTACTTC
-	-	TRBJ1-2	TRBV10-1	CASSADRVYGYTF	TGCGCCAGCAGTGCGGACAGAGTCTATGGCTACACCTTC
-	once	TRBJ2-1	TRBV2	CASSDPGNEQFF	TGTGCCAGCAGTGACCCCGGCAATGAGCAGTTCTTC
-	-	TRBJ1-4	TRBV15	CATSRGEKTEKLFF	TGTGCCACCAGCAGAGGGGAGAAGACTGAAAAACTGTTTTTT
-	-	TRBJ2-4	TRBV14	CASSQGGWNIQYF	TGTGCCAGCAGCCAGGGAGGTTGGAACATTCAGTACTTC
-	-	TRBJ1-5	TRBV6-1	CASRERRQPQHF	TGTGCCAGCAGGGAAAGGAGACAGCCCCAGCATTTT
-	few	TRBJ1-1	TRBV4-3	CASSQDPTGAMNTEAFF	TGCGCCAGCAGCCAAGATCCAACGGGAGCAATGAACACTGAAGCTTTCTTT
TRBD2	-	TRBJ2-4	TRBV6-5	CASSYSGLAGGDIQYF	TGTGCCAGCAGTTACTCGGGACTAGCGGGAGGGGACATTCAGTACTTC
-	once	TRBJ2-7	TRBV28	CASRSTGNYEQYF	TGTGCCAGCAGATCAACAGGAAACTACGAGCAGTACTTC
-	-	TRBJ2-7	TRBV7-2	CASSLDGVTYEQYF	TGTGCCAGCAGCTTAGACGGGGTCACCTACGAGCAGTACTTC
-	once	TRBJ2-3	TRBV5-4	CASSLARRTGTDTQYF	TGTGCCAGCAGCTTGGCACGGCGGACTGGCACAGATACGCAGTATTTT
TRBD2	-	TRBJ2-7	TRBV11-2	CASSLRLAASYEQYF	TGTGCCAGCAGCTTACGCCTAGCGGCCTCCTACGAGCAGTACTTC
TRBD2	few	TRBJ2-3	TRBV6-4	CASSAGGGATDTQYF	TGTGCCAGCAGTGCGGGCGGGGGGGCGACAGATACGCAGTATTTT
-	few	TRBJ2-7	TRBV5-6	CASSLFPALGLTYEQYF	TGTGCCAGCAGCTTGTTCCCGGCCCTCGGGTTAACCTACGAGCAGTACTTC
-	-	TRBJ2-1	TRBV10-1	CASSVRTDPQRQFF	TGCGCCAGCAGTGTGAGGACAGATCCCCAAAGGCAGTTCTTC